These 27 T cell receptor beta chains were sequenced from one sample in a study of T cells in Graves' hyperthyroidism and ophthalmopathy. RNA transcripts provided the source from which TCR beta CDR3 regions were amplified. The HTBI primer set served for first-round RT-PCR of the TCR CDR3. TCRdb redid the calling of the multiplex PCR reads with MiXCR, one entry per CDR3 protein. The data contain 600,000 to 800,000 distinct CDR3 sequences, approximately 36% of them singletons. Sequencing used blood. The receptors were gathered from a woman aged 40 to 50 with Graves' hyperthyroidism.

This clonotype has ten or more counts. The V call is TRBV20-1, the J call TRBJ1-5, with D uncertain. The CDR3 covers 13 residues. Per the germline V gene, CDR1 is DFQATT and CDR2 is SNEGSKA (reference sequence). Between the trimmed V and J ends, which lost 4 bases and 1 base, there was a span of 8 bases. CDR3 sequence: CSATPTSNQPQHF. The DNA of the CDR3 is TGCAGTGCTACGCCGACCAGCAATCAGCCCCAGCATTTT.

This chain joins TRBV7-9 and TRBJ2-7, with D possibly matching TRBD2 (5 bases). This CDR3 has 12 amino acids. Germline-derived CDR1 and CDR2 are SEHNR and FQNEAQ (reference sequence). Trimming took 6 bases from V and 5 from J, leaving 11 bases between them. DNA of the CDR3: TGTGCCAGCAGAACACCCGGGGACGAGCAGTACTTC. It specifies CASRTPGDEQYF.

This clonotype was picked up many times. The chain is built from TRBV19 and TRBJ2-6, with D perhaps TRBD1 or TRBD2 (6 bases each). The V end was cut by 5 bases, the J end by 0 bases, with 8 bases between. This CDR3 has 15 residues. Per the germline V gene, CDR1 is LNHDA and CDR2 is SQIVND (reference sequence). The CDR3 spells CASSGGPSGANVLTF. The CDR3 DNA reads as TGTGCCAGTAGTGGGGGGCCCTCTGGGGCCAACGTCCTGACTTTC.

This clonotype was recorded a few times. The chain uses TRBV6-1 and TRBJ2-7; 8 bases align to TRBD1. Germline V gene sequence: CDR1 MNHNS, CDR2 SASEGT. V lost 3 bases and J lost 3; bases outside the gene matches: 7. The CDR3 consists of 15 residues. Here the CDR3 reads CASSDTGTGYYEQYF. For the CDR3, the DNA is TGTGCCAGCAGTGACACCGGGACAGGCTACTACGAGCAGTACTTC.

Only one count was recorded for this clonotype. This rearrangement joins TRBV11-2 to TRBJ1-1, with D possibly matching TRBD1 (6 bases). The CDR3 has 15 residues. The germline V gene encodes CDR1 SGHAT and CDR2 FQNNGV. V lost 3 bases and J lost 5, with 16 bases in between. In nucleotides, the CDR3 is TGTGCCAGCAGCTTGGAGCGGGGGGGCCGGACTGAAGCTTTCTTT. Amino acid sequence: CASSLERGGRTEAFF. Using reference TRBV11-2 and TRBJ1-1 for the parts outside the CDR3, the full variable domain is EAGVAQSPRYKIIEKRQSVAFWCNPISGHATLYWYQQILGQGPKLLIQFQNNGVVDDSQLPKDRFSAERLKGVDSTLKIQPAKLEDSAVYLCASSLERGGRTEAFFGQGTRLTVV.

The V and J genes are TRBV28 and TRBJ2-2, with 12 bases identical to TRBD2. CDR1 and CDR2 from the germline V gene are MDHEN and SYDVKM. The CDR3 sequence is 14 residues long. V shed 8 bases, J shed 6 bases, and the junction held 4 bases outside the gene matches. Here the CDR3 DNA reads TGTGCCAGCCGACGGACTAGCGGGGCCGGGGAGCTGTTTTTT. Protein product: CASRRTSGAGELFF.

Here the CDR3 reads CASSYSSGQGSTEAFF. In DNA, the CDR3 is TGTGCCAGCAGTTACTCGAGTGGGCAGGGCAGCACTGAAGCTTTCTTT. The chain joins TRBV6-5 to TRBJ1-1; possibly TRBD1 for D (5 bases). This CDR3 is built from 16 residues. The germline V and J ends were trimmed by 0 bases and 4 bases, with 15 bases remaining between them. CDR1 MNHEY and CDR2 SVGAGI come from the germline V gene.

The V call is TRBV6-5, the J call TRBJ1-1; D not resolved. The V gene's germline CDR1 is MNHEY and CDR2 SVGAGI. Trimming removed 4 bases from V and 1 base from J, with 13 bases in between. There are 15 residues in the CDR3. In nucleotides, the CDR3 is TGTGCCAGCAGTTGGGCCGGAACAGCGAACACTGAAGCTTTCTTT. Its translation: CASSWAGTANTEAFF.

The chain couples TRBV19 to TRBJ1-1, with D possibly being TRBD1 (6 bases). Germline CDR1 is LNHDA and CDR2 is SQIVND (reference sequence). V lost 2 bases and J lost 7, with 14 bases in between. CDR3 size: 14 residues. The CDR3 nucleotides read TGTGCCAGTAGTATACTCAGGGGCAAGAGTGAAGCTTTCTTT. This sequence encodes CASSILRGKSEAFF.

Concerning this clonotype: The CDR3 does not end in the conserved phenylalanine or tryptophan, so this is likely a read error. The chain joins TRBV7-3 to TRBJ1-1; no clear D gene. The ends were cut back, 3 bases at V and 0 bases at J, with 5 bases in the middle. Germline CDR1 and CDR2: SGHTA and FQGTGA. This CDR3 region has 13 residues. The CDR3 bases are TGTGCCAGCAGCTTCGGGTTGAACACTGAAGCTTTCCTT. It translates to CASSFGLNTEAFL.

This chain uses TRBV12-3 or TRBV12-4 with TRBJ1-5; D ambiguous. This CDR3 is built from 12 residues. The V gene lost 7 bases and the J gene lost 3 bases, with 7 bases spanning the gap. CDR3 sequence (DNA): TGTGCCAGCACCACCACCAATCAGCCCCAGCATTTT. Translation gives CASTTTNQPQHF.

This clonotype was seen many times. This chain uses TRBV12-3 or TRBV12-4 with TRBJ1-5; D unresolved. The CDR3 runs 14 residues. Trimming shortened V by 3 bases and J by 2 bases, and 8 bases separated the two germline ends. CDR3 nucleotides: TGTGCCAGCAGTTTCCTGGCGGGCAATCAGCCCCAGCATTTT. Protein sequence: CASSFLAGNQPQHF.

CDR3 amino acids: CASSAPRDQYEQYF. CDR3 coding DNA: TGTGCCAGCAGTGCCCCTCGGGACCAGTACGAGCAGTACTTC. This chain joins TRBV25-1 and TRBJ2-7; D tentatively fits TRBD1 or TRBD2 (5 bases each). CDR1 and CDR2 from the germline V gene are MGHDK and SYGVNS. V gave up 4 bases and J gave up 4 bases, with 14 bases separating them. This CDR3 is built from 14 residues.

The CDR3 loop reads CASSGPGQTTYGYTF. The CDR3 DNA reads as TGTGCCAGTAGCGGACCGGGACAGACTACTTATGGCTACACCTTC. The J gene is TRBJ1-2, the V gene TRBV19; TRBD1 matches at 7 bases. Germline V gives CDR1 LNHDA, CDR2 SQIVND (reference sequence). The CDR3 runs to 15 residues. Unmatched junction bases numbered 12, after V lost 6 bases and J lost 5 bases.

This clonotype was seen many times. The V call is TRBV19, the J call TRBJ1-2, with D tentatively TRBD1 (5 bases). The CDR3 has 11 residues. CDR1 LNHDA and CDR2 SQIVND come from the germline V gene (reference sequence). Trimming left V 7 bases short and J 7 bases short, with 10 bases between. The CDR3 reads CASTAGTGYTF. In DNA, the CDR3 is TGTGCCAGTACGGCAGGGACTGGCTACACCTTC.

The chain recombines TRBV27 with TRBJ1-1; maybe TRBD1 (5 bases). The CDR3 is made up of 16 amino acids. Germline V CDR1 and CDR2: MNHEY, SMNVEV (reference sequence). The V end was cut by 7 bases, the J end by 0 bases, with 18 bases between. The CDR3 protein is CASTGAGSNMNTEAFF. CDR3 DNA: TGTGCCAGCACTGGGGCAGGGTCCAACATGAACACTGAAGCTTTCTTT.

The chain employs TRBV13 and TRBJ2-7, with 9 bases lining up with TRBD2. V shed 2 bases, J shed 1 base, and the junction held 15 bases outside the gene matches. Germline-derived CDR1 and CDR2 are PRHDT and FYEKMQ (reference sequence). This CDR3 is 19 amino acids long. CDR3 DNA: TGTGCCAGCAGCTTAAGGGCAGGGGTAAGGCTAGCGGGATCCTACGAGCAGTACTTC. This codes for CASSLRAGVRLAGSYEQYF.

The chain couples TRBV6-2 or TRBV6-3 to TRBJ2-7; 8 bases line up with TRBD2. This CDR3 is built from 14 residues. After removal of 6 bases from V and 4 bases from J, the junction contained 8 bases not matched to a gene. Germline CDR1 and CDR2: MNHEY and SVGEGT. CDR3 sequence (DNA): TGTGCCAGCAGGACGAGCGGGAGTCTTTACGAGCAGTACTTC. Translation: CASRTSGSLYEQYF.

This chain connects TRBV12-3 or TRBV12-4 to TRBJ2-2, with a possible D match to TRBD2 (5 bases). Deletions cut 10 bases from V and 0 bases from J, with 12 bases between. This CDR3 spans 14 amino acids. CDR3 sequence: CATLLAPNTGELFF. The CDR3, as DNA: TGTGCCACCCTCCTAGCCCCGAACACCGGGGAGCTGTTTTTT.

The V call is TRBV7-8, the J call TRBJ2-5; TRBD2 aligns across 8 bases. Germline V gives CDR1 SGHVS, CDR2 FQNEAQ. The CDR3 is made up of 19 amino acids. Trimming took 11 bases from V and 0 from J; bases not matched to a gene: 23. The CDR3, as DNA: TGTGCCGGCATCCCTCAACGGGGCGGGGGGAGACGGAACCAAGAGACCCAGTACTTC. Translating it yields CAGIPQRGGGRRNQETQYF.

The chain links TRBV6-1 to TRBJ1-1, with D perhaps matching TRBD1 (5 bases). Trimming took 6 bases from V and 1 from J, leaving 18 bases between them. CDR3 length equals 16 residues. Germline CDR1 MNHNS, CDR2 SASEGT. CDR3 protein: CASSPRQGRANTEAFF. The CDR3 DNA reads TGTGCCAGCAGCCCCCGGCAGGGTAGGGCGAACACTGAAGCTTTCTTT.

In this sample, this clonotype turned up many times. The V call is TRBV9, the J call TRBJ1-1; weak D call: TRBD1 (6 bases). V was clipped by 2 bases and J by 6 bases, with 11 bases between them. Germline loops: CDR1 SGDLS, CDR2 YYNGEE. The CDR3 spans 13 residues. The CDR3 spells CASSVLPGAEAFF. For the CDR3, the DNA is TGTGCCAGCAGCGTCCTCCCAGGGGCTGAAGCTTTCTTT.

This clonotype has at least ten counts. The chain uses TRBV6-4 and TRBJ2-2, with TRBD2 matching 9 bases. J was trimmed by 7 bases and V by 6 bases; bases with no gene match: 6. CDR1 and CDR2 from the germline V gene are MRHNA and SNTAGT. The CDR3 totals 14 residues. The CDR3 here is CASRTSGSGGELFF. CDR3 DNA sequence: TGTGCCAGCAGAACTAGCGGGTCCGGCGGGGAGCTGTTTTTT.

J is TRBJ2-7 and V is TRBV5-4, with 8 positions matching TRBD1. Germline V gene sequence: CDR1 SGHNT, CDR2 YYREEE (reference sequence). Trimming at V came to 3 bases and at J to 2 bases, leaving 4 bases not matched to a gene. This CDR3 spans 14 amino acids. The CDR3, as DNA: TGTGCCAGCAGCTGGGGGGACAGGACCTACGAGCAGTACTTC. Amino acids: CASSWGDRTYEQYF.

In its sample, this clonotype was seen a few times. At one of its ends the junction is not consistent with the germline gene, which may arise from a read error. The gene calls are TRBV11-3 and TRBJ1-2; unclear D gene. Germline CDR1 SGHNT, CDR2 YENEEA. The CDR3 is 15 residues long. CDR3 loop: CAGSLGRQRDYGYTF. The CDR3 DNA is TGTGCCGGCAGCTTAGGTCGGCAGCGTGACTATGGCTACACCTTC.

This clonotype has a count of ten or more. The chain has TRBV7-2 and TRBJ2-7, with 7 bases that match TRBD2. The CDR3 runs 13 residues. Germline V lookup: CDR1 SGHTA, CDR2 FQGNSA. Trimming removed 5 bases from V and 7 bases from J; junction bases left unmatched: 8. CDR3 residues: CASSVQLAREQYF. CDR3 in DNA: TGTGCCAGCAGCGTACAACTAGCGAGGGAGCAGTACTTC. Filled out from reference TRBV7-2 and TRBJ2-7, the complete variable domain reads GAGVSQSPSNKVTEKGKDVELRCDPISGHTALYWYRQSLGQGLEFLIYFQGNSAPDKSGLPSDRFSAERTGGSVSTLTIQRTQQEDSAVYLCASSVQLAREQYFGPGTRLTVT.

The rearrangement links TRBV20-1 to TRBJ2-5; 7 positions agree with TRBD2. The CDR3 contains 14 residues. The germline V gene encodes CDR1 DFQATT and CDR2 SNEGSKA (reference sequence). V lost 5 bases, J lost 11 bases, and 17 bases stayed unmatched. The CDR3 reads CSAAGAGAADTQYF. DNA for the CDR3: TGCAGTGCTGCGGGAGCGGGCGCGGCCGATACGCAGTACTTC.